The present T cell receptor (beta chain) was sequenced within a study of blood T cells in healthy people across ages. Drawing of peripheral blood yielded 8.5 to 10 milliliters from each donor. This CDR3 comprises 13 residues. Per the germline V gene, CDR1 is MNHEY and CDR2 is SVGAGI. Between the trimmed V and J ends, which lost 8 bases and 1 base, there was a span of 11 bases. Study outcomes and limitations: TCR beta diversity, measured per million T cells, fell in a roughly linear way with age.

For the second PCR, which ran for 7 to 11 cycles, a sample-barcoded 5' primer and a J-beta primer mix were used. TCRdb processed the 5' RACE reads anew with MiXCR; each CDR3 protein has one entry. This table holds approximately 490,000 distinct CDR3 sequences, less than 25% found once. This clonotype has only a few counts. Its antigen remains unknown. The same data also contributed to another study, on T cells of mothers and their children. Turning to that study: Random nucleotides (2-4) and sample barcodes were added by the M1S primer used in the second PCR.

The sample taken for sequencing was blood. The V and J genes are TRBV6-5 and TRBJ1-1; no clear D. This clonotype was sampled from a boy aged 5-17 years in good health. DNA of the CDR3: TGTGCCAGCGTAGGGATACGGAACACTGAAGCTTTCTTT. It yields the protein CASVGIRNTEAFF.